The present TCR beta chain was sequenced within a study of glioma-infiltrating T cells. This clonotype was found many times. The target antigen is unknown. Points from the study as a whole: Tissue-blood divergence was below expectation in non-neoplastic patients, above in gliomas.

Amplification of TCR alpha and beta CDR3 regions from RNA used iRepertoire nested multiplex PCR. In TCRdb, the multiplex PCR reads were re-called with MiXCR into one record per CDR3 protein. The sample has about 99,000 distinct CDR3 sequences, about 30% seen once; the top ten hold about 40%. Sequenced material: glioma tissue, nonneoplastic brain tissue, or PBMCs (not recorded which). This clonotype was obtained from a human donor with low-grade glioma or glioblastoma, undergoing nonglioma brain surgery, or in good health (not recorded which).

CDR3 region: CSVDSGYEQYF. The CDR3, as DNA: TGCAGTGTGGATTCAGGCTACGAGCAGTACTTC. J is TRBJ2-7 and V is TRBV20-1; D is unclear. The CDR3 runs to 11 residues. CDR1 DFQATT and CDR2 SNEGSKA come from the germline V gene (reference sequence). V was shortened by 7 bases and J by 3 bases, with 10 bases between the two germline ends.